This T cell receptor (beta chain) was sequenced for a study of cytomegalovirus exposure and HLA in healthy donors. As regards this clone: Its antigen is unknown.

Study findings and constraints: Immune exposure data for these donors was limited to CMV serostatus. Analyzed later, association rates of TCRs varied across HLA loci, with DRB1 most and HLA-C fewest. Data from an earlier analysis indicated that most TCR beta V segments were productive either about 87% or about 30% of the time. V- and J-gene trimming in TCR beta was tied to a missense DCLRE1C variant by an analysis performed later.

Trimming took 6 bases from V and 4 from J, leaving 15 bases between them. Germline V CDR1 and CDR2: MDHEN, SYDVKM. The CDR3 contains 14 residues. 60 Vbeta and 13 Jbeta primers were used in PCR. The method was immunoSEQ multiplex PCR; TCRdb's version includes in-frame clones alone and lacks a portion of them. The sample lists tens of thousands of clones, 76% occurring once. Specimen: PBMCs. The sequence came from a man aged 18-30 years in good health and CMV-seronegative. This chain links TRBV28 with TRBJ1-2; D is uncertain. CDR3 sequence: CASSSPGTAYGYTF. The CDR3 DNA reads as TGTGCCAGCAGCAGTCCGGGTACGGCCTATGGCTACACCTTC.